These T cell receptor beta chains were read from a single sample in a study of T cell responses to AZD1222 COVID-19 vaccine. Only in-frame clones appear in the TCRdb table, and some are missing; sequencing was by immunoSEQ multiplex PCR. Of around 91,000 clones detected, approximately 90% appear once; the ten largest clones hold less than 20%. The starting material was peripheral blood, obtained on day 0 of AZD1222 vaccination. The receptors here all came from an adult in good health. Both conserved end residues are part of each CDR3. The order of the fields is J gene, clone size, D gene, V gene, CDR3 protein, CDR3 DNA. D genes are given only for firm matches. Clone sizes are given selectively: once, few, many, or a class where the clone is expanded.

J gene: TRBJ1-3
clone size: .
D gene: .
V gene: TRBV10-3
CDR3 protein: CAISESTVKENTIYF
CDR3 DNA: TGTGCCATCAGTGAGTCAACGGTCAAGGAGAACACCATATATTTT

J gene: TRBJ2-5
clone size: .
D gene: .
V gene: TRBV6-5
CDR3 protein: CASSRGTQETQYF
CDR3 DNA: TGTGCCAGCAGTCGAGGGACACAAGAGACCCAGTACTTC

J gene: TRBJ1-4
clone size: .
D gene: TRBD1
V gene: TRBV7-8
CDR3 protein: CASSLGQGKKKLFF
CDR3 DNA: TGTGCCAGCAGCCTGGGACAGGGAAAGAAAAAACTGTTTTTT

J gene: TRBJ2-4
clone size: .
D gene: TRBD2
V gene: TRBV19
CDR3 protein: CASQASGTLVQYF
CDR3 DNA: TGTGCCAGTCAGGCTAGCGGGACGCTCGTTCAGTACTTC

J gene: TRBJ1-2
clone size: .
D gene: TRBD1
V gene: TRBV10-3
CDR3 protein: CAISEDRGTVHGYTF
CDR3 DNA: TGTGCCATCAGTGAGGACAGGGGAACGGTACATGGCTACACCTTC

J gene: TRBJ1-2
clone size: .
D gene: .
V gene: TRBV14
CDR3 protein: CASSPSGSRSYGYTF
CDR3 DNA: TGTGCCAGCAGCCCGTCTGGTTCCAGGAGCTATGGCTACACCTTC

J gene: TRBJ2-1
clone size: .
D gene: .
V gene: TRBV7-9
CDR3 protein: CASSDSLSSYNEQFF
CDR3 DNA: TGTGCCAGCAGCGACTCACTAAGCTCCTACAATGAGCAGTTCTTC

J gene: TRBJ2-1
clone size: .
D gene: .
V gene: TRBV6-5
CDR3 protein: CASSYSSRTDNEQFF
CDR3 DNA: TGTGCCAGCAGTTACTCGAGCAGGACAGACAATGAGCAGTTCTTC

J gene: TRBJ2-1
clone size: .
D gene: .
V gene: TRBV28
CDR3 protein: CASSFVSNEQFF
CDR3 DNA: TGTGCCAGCAGTTTTGTCTCCAATGAGCAGTTCTTC

J gene: TRBJ1-2
clone size: .
D gene: .
V gene: TRBV27
CDR3 protein: CASRNDFGGYYGYTF
CDR3 DNA: TGTGCCAGCAGGAACGACTTTGGGGGCTACTATGGCTACACCTTC

J gene: TRBJ1-2
clone size: few
D gene: .
V gene: TRBV2
CDR3 protein: CASSGQSRYGYTF
CDR3 DNA: TGTGCCAGCAGTGGACAGTCTAGATATGGCTACACCTTC

J gene: TRBJ2-2
clone size: .
D gene: .
V gene: TRBV6-5
CDR3 protein: CASSWQGDTGELFF
CDR3 DNA: TGTGCCAGCAGTTGGCAGGGTGACACCGGGGAGCTGTTTTTT

J gene: TRBJ1-5
clone size: few
D gene: TRBD1
V gene: TRBV19
CDR3 protein: CASSIRQGRQPQHF
CDR3 DNA: TGTGCCAGTAGTATACGACAGGGAAGACAGCCCCAGCATTTT

J gene: TRBJ2-7
clone size: .
D gene: .
V gene: TRBV7-2
CDR3 protein: CASSLTTVGNYEQYF
CDR3 DNA: TGTGCCAGCAGCTTGACAACGGTTGGGAACTACGAGCAGTACTTC

J gene: TRBJ2-7
clone size: .
D gene: .
V gene: TRBV6-2/TRBV6-3
CDR3 protein: CASSQTEEQYF
CDR3 DNA: TGTGCCAGCAGTCAGACCGAAGAGCAGTACTTC

J gene: TRBJ2-7
clone size: .
D gene: TRBD2
V gene: TRBV7-2
CDR3 protein: CASSLEVSGIGEQYF
CDR3 DNA: TGTGCCAGCAGCTTAGAGGTTAGCGGGATAGGCGAGCAGTACTTC

J gene: TRBJ1-4
clone size: .
D gene: TRBD1
V gene: TRBV15
CDR3 protein: CATSRPQGAWEKLFF
CDR3 DNA: TGTGCCACCAGCAGGCCCCAGGGGGCATGGGAAAAACTGTTTTTT